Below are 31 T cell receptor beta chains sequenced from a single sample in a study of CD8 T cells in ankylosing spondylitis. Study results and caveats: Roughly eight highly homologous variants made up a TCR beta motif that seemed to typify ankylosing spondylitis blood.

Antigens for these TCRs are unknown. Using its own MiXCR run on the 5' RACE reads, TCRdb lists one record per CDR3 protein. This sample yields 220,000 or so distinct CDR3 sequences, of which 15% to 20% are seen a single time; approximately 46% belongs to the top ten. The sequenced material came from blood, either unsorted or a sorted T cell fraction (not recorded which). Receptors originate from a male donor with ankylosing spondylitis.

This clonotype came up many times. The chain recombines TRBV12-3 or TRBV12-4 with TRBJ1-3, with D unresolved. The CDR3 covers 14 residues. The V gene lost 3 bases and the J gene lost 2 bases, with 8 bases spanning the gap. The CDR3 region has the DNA TGTGCCAGCAGTTTTTCGGCGACTGGAAACACCATATATTTT. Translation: CASSFSATGNTIYF.

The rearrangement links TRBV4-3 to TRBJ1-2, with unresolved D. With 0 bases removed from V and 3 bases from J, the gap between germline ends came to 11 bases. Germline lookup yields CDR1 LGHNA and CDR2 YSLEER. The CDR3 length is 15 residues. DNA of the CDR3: TGCGCCAGCAGCCAAGACCCGAAAGGATACTATGGCTACACCTTC. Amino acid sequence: CASSQDPKGYYGYTF.

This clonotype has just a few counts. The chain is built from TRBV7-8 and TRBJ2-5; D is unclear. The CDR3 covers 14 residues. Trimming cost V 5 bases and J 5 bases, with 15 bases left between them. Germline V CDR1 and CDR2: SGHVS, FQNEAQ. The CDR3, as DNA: TGTGCCAGCAGCCCCCGCGCCCCGGGCGAGACCCAGTACTTC. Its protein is CASSPRAPGETQYF. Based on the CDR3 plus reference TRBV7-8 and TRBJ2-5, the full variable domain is GAGVSQSPRYKVAKRGQDVALRCDPISGHVSLFWYQQALGQGPEFLTYFQNEAQLDKSGLPSDRFFAERPEGSVSTLKIQRTQQEDSAVYLCASSPRAPGETQYFGPGTRLLVL.

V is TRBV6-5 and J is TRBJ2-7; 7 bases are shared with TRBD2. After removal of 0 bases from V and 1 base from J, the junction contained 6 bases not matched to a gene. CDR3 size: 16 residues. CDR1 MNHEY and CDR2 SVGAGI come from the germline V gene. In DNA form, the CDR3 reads TGTGCCAGCAGTTACTCGACGGCGGGAGCGTCCTACGAGCAGTACTTC. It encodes CASSYSTAGASYEQYF.

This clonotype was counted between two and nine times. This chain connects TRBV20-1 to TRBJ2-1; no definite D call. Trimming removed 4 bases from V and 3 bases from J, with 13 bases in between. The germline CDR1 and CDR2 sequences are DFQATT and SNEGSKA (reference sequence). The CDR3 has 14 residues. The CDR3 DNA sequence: TGCAGTGCTATTACACCAAATAGCTACAATGAGCAGTTCTTC. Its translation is CSAITPNSYNEQFF.

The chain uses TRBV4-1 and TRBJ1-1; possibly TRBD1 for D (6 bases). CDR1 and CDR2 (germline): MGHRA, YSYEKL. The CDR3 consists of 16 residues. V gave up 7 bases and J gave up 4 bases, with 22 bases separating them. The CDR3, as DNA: TGCGCCAGCACCCTGTATCAGACAGGATTGGGCACTGAAGCTTTCTTT. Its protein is CASTLYQTGLGTEAFF.

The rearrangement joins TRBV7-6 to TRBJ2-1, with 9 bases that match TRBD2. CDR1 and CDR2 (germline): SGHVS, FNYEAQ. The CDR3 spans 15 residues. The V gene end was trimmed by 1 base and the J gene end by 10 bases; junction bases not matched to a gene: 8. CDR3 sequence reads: CASSLVASGAGEQFF. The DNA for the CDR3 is TGTGCCAGCAGCTTAGTGGCTAGCGGGGCCGGGGAGCAGTTCTTC.

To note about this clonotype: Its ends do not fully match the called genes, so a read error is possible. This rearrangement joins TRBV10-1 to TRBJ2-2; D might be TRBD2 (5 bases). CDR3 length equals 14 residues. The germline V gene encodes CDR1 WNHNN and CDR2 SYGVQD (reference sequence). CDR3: CASSGLSNTGELFF. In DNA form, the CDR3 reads TGCGCCAGTAGTGGACTGTCGAACACCGGGGAGCTGTTTTTT.

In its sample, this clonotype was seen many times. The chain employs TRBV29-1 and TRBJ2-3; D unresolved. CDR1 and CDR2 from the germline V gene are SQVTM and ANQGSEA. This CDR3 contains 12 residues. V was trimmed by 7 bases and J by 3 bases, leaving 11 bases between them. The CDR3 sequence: CSALTGTDTQYF. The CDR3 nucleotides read TGCAGCGCCTTAACTGGAACAGATACGCAGTATTTT.

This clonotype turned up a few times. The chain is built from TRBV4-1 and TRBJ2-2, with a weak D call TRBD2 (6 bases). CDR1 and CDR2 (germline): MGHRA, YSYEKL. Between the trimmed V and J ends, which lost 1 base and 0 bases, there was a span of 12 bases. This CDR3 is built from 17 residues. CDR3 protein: CASSQVRLGTNTGELFF. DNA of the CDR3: TGCGCCAGCAGCCAAGTTAGACTAGGGACGAACACCGGGGAGCTGTTTTTT.

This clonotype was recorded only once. The CDR3 is CASSLISGSTDTQYF. The CDR3 nucleotides read TGTGCCAGCAGCCTCATTAGTGGAAGCACAGATACGCAGTATTTT. The rearrangement links TRBV7-9 to TRBJ2-3; D remains unclear. This CDR3 comprises 15 residues. Germline V gene lookup returns CDR1 SEHNR and CDR2 FQNEAQ (reference sequence). Trimming took off 5 bases at V and 0 bases at J, with 12 bases between the two ends.

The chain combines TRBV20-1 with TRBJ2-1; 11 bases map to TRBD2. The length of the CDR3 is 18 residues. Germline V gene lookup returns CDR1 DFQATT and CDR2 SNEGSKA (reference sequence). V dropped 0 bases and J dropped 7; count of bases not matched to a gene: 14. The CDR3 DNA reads TGCAGTGCTAGAGACCTAATGGAGCTAGCGGGGGGTTGGAATGAGCAGTTCTTC. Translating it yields CSARDLMELAGGWNEQFF.

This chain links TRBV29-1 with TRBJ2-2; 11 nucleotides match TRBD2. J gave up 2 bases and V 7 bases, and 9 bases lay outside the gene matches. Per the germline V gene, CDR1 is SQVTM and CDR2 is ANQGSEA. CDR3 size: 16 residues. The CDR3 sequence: CSGQLAGVKNTGELFF. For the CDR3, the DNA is TGCAGCGGGCAACTAGCGGGAGTTAAAAACACCGGGGAGCTGTTTTTT.

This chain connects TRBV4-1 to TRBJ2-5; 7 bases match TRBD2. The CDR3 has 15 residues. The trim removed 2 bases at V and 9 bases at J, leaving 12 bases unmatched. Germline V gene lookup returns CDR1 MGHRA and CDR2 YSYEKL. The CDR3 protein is CASSQFGLADGAQYF. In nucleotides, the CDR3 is TGCGCCAGCAGCCAATTTGGCCTAGCGGACGGGGCCCAGTACTTC.

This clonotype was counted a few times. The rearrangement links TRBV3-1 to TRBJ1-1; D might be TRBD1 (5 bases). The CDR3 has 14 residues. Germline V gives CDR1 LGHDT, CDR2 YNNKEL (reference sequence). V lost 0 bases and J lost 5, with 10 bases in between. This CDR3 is CASSQEAGRTEAFF. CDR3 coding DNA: TGTGCCAGCAGCCAAGAAGCAGGGAGGACTGAAGCTTTCTTT.

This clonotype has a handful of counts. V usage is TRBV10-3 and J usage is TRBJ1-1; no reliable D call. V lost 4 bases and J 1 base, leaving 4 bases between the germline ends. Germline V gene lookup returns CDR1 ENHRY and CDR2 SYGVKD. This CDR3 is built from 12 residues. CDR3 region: CAISGRNTEAFF. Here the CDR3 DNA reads TGTGCCATCAGTGGTAGGAACACTGAAGCTTTCTTT.

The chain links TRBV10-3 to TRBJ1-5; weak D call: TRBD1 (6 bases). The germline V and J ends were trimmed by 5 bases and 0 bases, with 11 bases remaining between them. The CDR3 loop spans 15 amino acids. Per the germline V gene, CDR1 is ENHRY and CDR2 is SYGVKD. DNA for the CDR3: TGTGCCATCAGTCCCGGGACACTTAGCAATCAGCCCCAGCATTTT. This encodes CAISPGTLSNQPQHF.

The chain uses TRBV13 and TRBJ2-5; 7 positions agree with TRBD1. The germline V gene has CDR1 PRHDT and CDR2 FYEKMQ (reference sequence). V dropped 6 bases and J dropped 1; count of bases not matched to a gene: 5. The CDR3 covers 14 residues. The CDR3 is CASRSGTAQETQYF. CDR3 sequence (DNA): TGTGCCAGCAGATCCGGGACAGCCCAAGAGACCCAGTACTTC.

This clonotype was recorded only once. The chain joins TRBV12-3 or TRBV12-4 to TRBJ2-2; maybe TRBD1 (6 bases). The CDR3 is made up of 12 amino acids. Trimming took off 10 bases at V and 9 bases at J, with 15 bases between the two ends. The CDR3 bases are TGTGCCATGGGGGCTCTTGACCGGGAGCTGTTTTTT. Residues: CAMGALDRELFF.

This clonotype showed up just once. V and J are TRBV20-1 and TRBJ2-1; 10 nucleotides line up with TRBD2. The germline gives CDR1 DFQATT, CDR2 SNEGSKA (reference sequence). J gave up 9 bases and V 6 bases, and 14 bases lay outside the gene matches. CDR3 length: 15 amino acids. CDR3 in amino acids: CSAPPGVAGGIEQFF. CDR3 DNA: TGCAGTGCCCCCCCTGGAGTAGCGGGAGGAATTGAGCAGTTCTTC.

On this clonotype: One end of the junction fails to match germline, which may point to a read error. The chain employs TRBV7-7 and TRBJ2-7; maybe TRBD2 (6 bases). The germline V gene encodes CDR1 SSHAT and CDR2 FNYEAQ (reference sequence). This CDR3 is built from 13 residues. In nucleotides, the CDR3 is TGTGCTAGCAGCTTAGCGGATGGGACCGAGCAGTACTTC. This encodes CASSLADGTEQYF.

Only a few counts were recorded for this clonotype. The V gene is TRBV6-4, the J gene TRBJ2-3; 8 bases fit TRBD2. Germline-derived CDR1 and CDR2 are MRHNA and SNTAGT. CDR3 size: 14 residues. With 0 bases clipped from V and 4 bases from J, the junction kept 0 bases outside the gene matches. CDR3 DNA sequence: TGTGCCAGCAGTGACTCAGCGGGAGCAGATACGCAGTATTTT. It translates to CASSDSAGADTQYF.

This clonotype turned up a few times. CDR3 nucleotides: TGTGCCAGCAGCGTGGGACGGTACAATGAGCAGTTCTTC. This gives the protein CASSVGRYNEQFF. The V call is TRBV6-4, the J call TRBJ2-1, with D tentatively TRBD1 or TRBD2 (5 bases each). Trimming removed 6 bases from V and 4 bases from J, with 10 bases in between. The CDR3 has 13 residues. Germline V gene data show CDR1 as MRHNA and CDR2 as SNTAGT.

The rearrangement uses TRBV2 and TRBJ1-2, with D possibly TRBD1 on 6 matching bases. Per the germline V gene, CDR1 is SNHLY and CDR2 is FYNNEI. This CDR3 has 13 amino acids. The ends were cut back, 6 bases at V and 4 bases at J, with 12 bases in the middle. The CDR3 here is CASRGQGTYGYTF. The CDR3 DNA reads TGTGCCAGCAGAGGGCAGGGGACCTATGGCTACACCTTC.

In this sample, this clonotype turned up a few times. CDR3 protein: CASSPQRESSTDTQYF. In DNA, the CDR3 is TGTGCCAGCAGCCCACAGCGGGAGTCGAGCACAGATACGCAGTATTTT. This sequence joins TRBV7-9 and TRBJ2-3, with TRBD2 identical over 8 bases. J lost 0 bases, V lost 5 bases, and 7 bases had no gene match. Germline CDR1 reads SEHNR; CDR2 reads FQNEAQ (reference sequence). This CDR3 has 16 amino acids.

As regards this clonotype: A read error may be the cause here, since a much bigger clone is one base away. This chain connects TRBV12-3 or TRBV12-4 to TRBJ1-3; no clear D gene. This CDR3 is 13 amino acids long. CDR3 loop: CTSSLSSGNTIYF. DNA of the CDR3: TGTACCAGCAGTTTAAGCTCTGGAAACACCATATATTTT.

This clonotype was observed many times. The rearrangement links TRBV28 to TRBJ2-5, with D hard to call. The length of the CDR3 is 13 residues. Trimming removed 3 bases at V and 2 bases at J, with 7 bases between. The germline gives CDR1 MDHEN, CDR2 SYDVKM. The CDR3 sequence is CASSFGLQETQYF. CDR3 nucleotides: TGTGCCAGCAGTTTTGGGTTACAAGAGACCCAGTACTTC.

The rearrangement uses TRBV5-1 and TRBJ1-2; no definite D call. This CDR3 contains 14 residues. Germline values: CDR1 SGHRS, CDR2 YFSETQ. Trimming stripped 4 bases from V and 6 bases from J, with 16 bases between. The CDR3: CASSPPPGRDGYTF. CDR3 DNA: TGCGCCAGCAGCCCCCCGCCAGGTCGCGATGGCTACACCTTC.

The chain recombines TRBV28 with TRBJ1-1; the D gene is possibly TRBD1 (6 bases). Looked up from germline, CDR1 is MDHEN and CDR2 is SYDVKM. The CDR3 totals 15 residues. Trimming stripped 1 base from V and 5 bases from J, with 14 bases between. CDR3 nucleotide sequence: TGTGCCAGCAGTTTATATGCGGGGGCAAGAACTGAAGCTTTCTTT. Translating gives CASSLYAGARTEAFF.

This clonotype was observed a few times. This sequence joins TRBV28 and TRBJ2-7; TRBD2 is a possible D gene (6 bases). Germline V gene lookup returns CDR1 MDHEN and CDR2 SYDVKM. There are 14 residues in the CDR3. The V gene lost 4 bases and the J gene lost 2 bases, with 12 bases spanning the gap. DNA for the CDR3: TGTGCCAGCAGTTCGTCCGGGAGCGCCTACGAGCAGTACTTC. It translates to CASSSSGSAYEQYF.

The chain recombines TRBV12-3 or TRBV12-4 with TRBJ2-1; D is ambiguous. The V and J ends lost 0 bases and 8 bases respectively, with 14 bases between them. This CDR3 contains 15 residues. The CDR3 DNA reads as TGTGCCAGCAGTTTAGCGCTTGTTCTCGGCGATGAGCAGTTCTTC. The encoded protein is CASSLALVLGDEQFF.